A few counts support the clone carrying this T cell receptor (beta chain). Each participant gave about 9.4 milliliters of peripheral blood. This record belongs to a study of type 1 and type 2 diabetes patients. Genomic DNA was the PCR template. Multiplex PCR with 30 forward and 13 reverse primers amplified the TCR beta CDR3. One entry per CDR3 protein, called by TCRdb with MiXCR from the multiplex PCR reads. The data contain some 250,000 distinct CDR3 sequences, roughly 50% of them singletons. The CDR3 loop spans 14 amino acids. Germline CDR1 is SGHVS and CDR2 is FQNEAQ. Trimming took 2 bases from V and 8 from J; bases not matched to a gene: 5.

Material: peripheral blood mononuclear cells (PBMCs). This TCR derives from a man younger than 30 with type 2 diabetes. The chain employs TRBV7-8 and TRBJ2-1; 8 bases match TRBD2. As DNA, the CDR3 is TGTGCCAGCAGCTTACCTGGACTAGCCCATGAGCAGTTCTTC. This sequence encodes CASSLPGLAHEQFF.